What follows are 26 T cell receptor beta chains derived from one specimen sequenced in a study of T cells in Graves' hyperthyroidism and ophthalmopathy. Researchers took RNA transcripts and amplified the TCR beta CDR3 regions from them. Primed by the HTBI set, a first-round RT-PCR was run on the TCR CDR3. TCRdb reanalysed the multiplex PCR reads using MiXCR and keeps one entry per CDR3 protein. The sample includes 350,000 to 400,000 distinct CDR3 sequences, about 15% of them seen just once. The sequencing input was blood. The receptors were gathered from a woman in her twenties or thirties with Graves' hyperthyroidism.

This clonotype came up many times. The chain joins TRBV10-3 to TRBJ2-7, with D uncertain. Germline V gives CDR1 ENHRY, CDR2 SYGVKD. The CDR3 contains 12 residues. The V gene lost 11 bases and the J gene lost 2 bases, with 13 bases spanning the gap. This chain's CDR3 is CAVGSETYEQYF. The DNA of the CDR3 is TGTGCCGTCGGGTCAGAAACCTACGAGCAGTACTTC.

This chain connects TRBV7-6 to TRBJ2-1; TRBD1 agrees at 8 bases. CDR1 is SGHVS and CDR2 is FNYEAQ in the germline V gene. The J segment lost 3 bases and the V segment lost 5 bases, leaving 6 bases of the junction unmatched. The CDR3 is made up of 15 amino acids. CDR3 coding DNA: TGTGCCAGCAGCCCCCCGACAGGGGTCTACAATGAGCAGTTCTTC. Translation gives CASSPPTGVYNEQFF.

A few counts support this clonotype. J is TRBJ2-6 and V is TRBV7-9; D not certain. Trimming removed 1 base at V and 0 bases at J, with 28 bases between. The CDR3 is 23 residues long. CDR1 is SEHNR, CDR2 FQNEAQ, per germline (reference sequence). CDR3 coding DNA: TGTGCCAGCAGCTTAGGTATCCAGCTAATTGCGACTGGTGTGAGCTCTGGGGCCAACGTCCTGACTTTC. Its translation is CASSLGIQLIATGVSSGANVLTF.

This clonotype was found a few times. This rearrangement joins TRBV6-2 or TRBV6-3 to TRBJ2-1; the D gene is possibly TRBD2 (6 bases). The length of the CDR3 is 15 residues. Germline CDR1 and CDR2: MNHEY and SVGEGT. V gave up 0 bases and J gave up 3 bases, with 9 bases separating them. The CDR3 region is CASSYSGGVYNEQFF. CDR3 DNA: TGTGCCAGCAGTTACTCGGGCGGGGTCTACAATGAGCAGTTCTTC.

This chain uses TRBV9 with TRBJ1-4; TRBD1 matches 8 bases. The CDR3 spans 15 residues. V dropped 4 bases and J dropped 8; count of bases not matched to a gene: 10. Germline V CDR1 and CDR2: SGDLS, YYNGEE. DNA for the CDR3: TGTGCCAGCAGCCCCCGGACAGGGACGAGGGAAAAACTGTTTTTT. This sequence encodes CASSPRTGTREKLFF.

Many counts were recorded for this clonotype. As DNA, the CDR3 is TGTGCCAGCAGCTTGGGACAGGGGGCGCTGAACACTGAAGCTTTCTTT. The encoded protein is CASSLGQGALNTEAFF. The genes are TRBV13 and TRBJ1-1; 12 bases map to TRBD1. Germline V gives CDR1 PRHDT, CDR2 FYEKMQ (reference sequence). CDR3 length: 16 residues. The V gene end was trimmed by 3 bases and the J gene end by 0 bases; junction bases not matched to a gene: 2.

This clonotype was counted a few times. The chain has TRBV9 and TRBJ1-1; no definite D call. The CDR3 is made up of 14 amino acids. Germline V lookup: CDR1 SGDLS, CDR2 YYNGEE. Trimming stripped 0 bases from V and 3 bases from J, with 9 bases between. For the CDR3, the DNA is TGTGCCAGCAGCGTAGCTGCAAGGGACACTGAAGCTTTCTTT. This codes for CASSVAARDTEAFF.

V and J are TRBV19 and TRBJ2-2; a possible D gene is TRBD1 (6 bases). Trimming cost V 7 bases and J 3 bases, with 15 bases left between them. This CDR3 is built from 15 residues. Germline V lookup: CDR1 LNHDA, CDR2 SQIVND (reference sequence). CDR3 nucleotide sequence: TGTGCCAGTATGGCCGCCGGGACATACACCGGGGAGCTGTTTTTT. This gives the protein CASMAAGTYTGELFF.

The genes are TRBV10-1 and TRBJ2-3, with 7 bases aligning to TRBD2. CDR1 and CDR2 (germline): WNHNN, SYGVQD (reference sequence). The CDR3 covers 14 residues. V was clipped by 4 bases and J by 5 bases; unmatched bases: 6. The CDR3 region is CASSAGGGEDTQYF. The CDR3 DNA reads as TGCGCCAGCAGTGCGGGGGGTGGTGAAGATACGCAGTATTTT.

This clonotype has just a few counts. It may be a read error: a sequence one base away is much more abundant. This chain uses TRBV11-1 with TRBJ2-5; 7 bases fit TRBD2. CDR3 length: 17 amino acids. Germline CDR1 and CDR2: SGHAT and FQDESV (reference sequence). J lost 10 bases, V lost 3 bases, and 20 bases had no gene match. In DNA form, the CDR3 reads TGTGCCAGCAGCTTCCAGGCTGGGACTAACGGGAGGAACGGCCAGTACTTC. Protein sequence: CASSFQAGTNGRNGQYF.

V is TRBV5-1 and J is TRBJ2-5; TRBD2 might be the D (6 bases). Germline loops: CDR1 SGHRS, CDR2 YFSETQ. The V end lost 0 bases, the J end lost 5 bases, and 11 bases lay between the germline ends. There are 14 residues in the CDR3. CDR3 nucleotide sequence: TGCGCCAGCAGCTTGGGCGGGGAGCGGGAGACCCAGTACTTC. The encoded protein is CASSLGGERETQYF.

This clonotype was counted many times. CDR3 sequence reads: CASSPTGVSTDTQYF. CDR3 nucleotides: TGTGCCAGCTCACCAACAGGGGTTTCCACAGATACGCAGTATTTT. The chain couples TRBV18 to TRBJ2-3; TRBD1 matches at 7 bases. CDR1 KGHSH and CDR2 LQKENI come from the germline V gene. The ends lost 2 bases at V and 2 bases at J; junction bases unmatched: 4. This CDR3 has 15 residues.

This clonotype came up a few times. V gene TRBV24-1 combines with J gene TRBJ1-5, with TRBD1 identical over 7 bases. The germline gives CDR1 KGHDR, CDR2 SFDVKD. Trimming at V came to 3 bases and at J to 1 base, leaving 8 bases not matched to a gene. This CDR3 region has 17 residues. CDR3 sequence reads: CATSDATGTESNQPQHF. In nucleotides, the CDR3 is TGTGCCACCAGTGATGCTACCGGGACAGAGAGCAATCAGCCCCAGCATTTT.

Details on this clonotype: A junction boundary mismatches the germline segment, possibly from a read error. V gene TRBV6-2 or TRBV6-3 combines with J gene TRBJ2-1; 7 bases fit TRBD2. Per germline, CDR1 MNHEY and CDR2 SVGEGT. The CDR3 length is 13 residues. The CDR3 region is CASSGRSYNKQFF. The DNA of the CDR3 is TGTGCCAGCAGCGGGAGGTCCTACAATAAGCAGTTCTTC.

This chain links TRBV14 with TRBJ2-6; possibly TRBD1 for D (6 bases). Trimming cost V 2 bases and J 2 bases, with 10 bases left between them. Germline assignment: CDR1 SGHDN and CDR2 FVKESK. This CDR3 is 16 amino acids long. As DNA, the CDR3 is TGTGCCAGCAGCCAACGGTACAGGGCTGGGGCCAACGTCCTGACTTTC. It specifies CASSQRYRAGANVLTF.

This chain links TRBV12-3 or TRBV12-4 with TRBJ2-3, with D possibly TRBD1 on 5 matching bases. The germline V and J ends were trimmed by 6 bases and 2 bases, with 15 bases remaining between them. CDR3 length: 15 amino acids. CDR3 residues: CASRGQGSSTDTQYF. The CDR3 nucleotides are TGTGCCAGCAGGGGCCAGGGCTCTTCCACAGATACGCAGTATTTT.

This clonotype was seen ten or more times. This chain uses TRBV7-8 with TRBJ2-3, with unresolved D. The CDR3 is made up of 13 amino acids. Per the germline V gene, CDR1 is SGHVS and CDR2 is FQNEAQ. The V end lost 5 bases, the J end lost 1 base, and 7 bases lay between the germline ends. The chain's CDR3 is CASSVGGTDTQYF. The CDR3 DNA is TGTGCCAGCAGCGTCGGTGGCACAGATACGCAGTATTTT.

The rearrangement uses TRBV5-5 and TRBJ2-2; no reliable D call. Germline V CDR1 and CDR2: SGHKS, YYEKEE (reference sequence). This CDR3 is built from 16 residues. With 0 bases removed from V and 6 bases from J, the gap between germline ends came to 15 bases. Written as DNA, the CDR3 is TGTGCCAGCAGCTTGGTAGGATTTGTTACGTCCGGGGAGCTGTTTTTT. Translating it yields CASSLVGFVTSGELFF.

The table lists this clonotype with many counts. V gene TRBV6-1 combines with J gene TRBJ2-3; D is possibly TRBD1 or TRBD2 (6 bases each). The CDR3 length is 15 residues. The V end lost 7 bases, the J end lost 0 bases, and 14 bases lay between the germline ends. The germline V gene has CDR1 MNHNS and CDR2 SASEGT. The CDR3 is CASTLGGTSTDTQYF. The CDR3, as DNA: TGTGCCAGCACCTTAGGGGGGACTAGCACAGATACGCAGTATTTT.

This clonotype was seen at least ten times. This chain links TRBV11-3 with TRBJ2-1; D uncertain. There are 15 residues in the CDR3. CDR1 is SGHNT, CDR2 YENEEA, per germline. V lost 1 base to trimming and J lost 6 bases, with 13 bases between them. In DNA, the CDR3 is TGTGCCAGCAGCTTAGCATTTGGGCAGTTCAATGAGCAGTTCTTC. It is translated as CASSLAFGQFNEQFF.

The table lists this clonotype with a few counts. The V and J genes are TRBV6-1 and TRBJ1-4, with TRBD1 as a possible D gene (6 bases). The CDR3 contains 15 residues. Germline CDR1 and CDR2: MNHNS and SASEGT. The V gene lost 4 bases and the J gene lost 7 bases, with 16 bases spanning the gap. The CDR3 sequence is CASSVIRGSGEKLFF. CDR3 in DNA: TGTGCCAGCAGTGTGATCAGGGGCTCGGGTGAAAAACTGTTTTTT.

The chain employs TRBV9 and TRBJ2-1; 12 nucleotides line up with TRBD2. Per germline, CDR1 SGDLS and CDR2 YYNGEE. This CDR3 is 17 amino acids long. V lost 0 bases to trimming and J lost 7 bases; unmatched junction nucleotides: 8. Here the CDR3 DNA reads TGTGCCAGCAGCGTAGACCCGACTAGCGGGAGACGTAATGAGCAGTTCTTC. Translated, it gives CASSVDPTSGRRNEQFF.

This clonotype was counted ten times or more. The V and J genes are TRBV28 and TRBJ2-1; 14 bases align to TRBD2. The CDR3 runs 15 residues. V gave up 3 bases and J gave up 9 bases; unmatched junction bases: 4. In germline, CDR1 is MDHEN, CDR2 SYDVKM. The CDR3 loop reads CASSFFGTSGSEQFF. CDR3 sequence (DNA): TGTGCCAGCAGTTTCTTTGGGACTAGCGGGAGTGAGCAGTTCTTC.

This clonotype was detected only once. One end of the junction is discordant with germline, which a read error may explain. J is TRBJ1-6 and V is TRBV7-2; D gene ambiguous. The CDR3 contains 13 residues. Germline-derived CDR1 and CDR2 are SGHTA and FQGNSA. This CDR3 is CASSQAIHSPPHF. CDR3 bases: TGTGCCAGCAGCCAGGCCATCCATTCACCCCCCCACTTT.

Ten or more counts support this clonotype. V usage is TRBV6-1 and J usage is TRBJ1-2; a weak D match, TRBD1 (5 bases). Trimming took 4 bases from V and 5 from J, leaving 14 bases between them. Germline V gene data show CDR1 as MNHNS and CDR2 as SASEGT. This CDR3 has 14 amino acids. The CDR3 loop is CASSGFEGRYGYTF. The CDR3 DNA is TGTGCCAGCAGTGGATTCGAGGGGAGATATGGCTACACCTTC.

The V call is TRBV18, the J call TRBJ2-7; 9 bases map to TRBD1. Germline loops: CDR1 KGHSH, CDR2 LQKENI. J lost 2 bases, V lost 0 bases, and 2 bases had no gene match. The CDR3 has 15 amino acids. The CDR3 bases are TGTGCCAGCTCACCACCCCGGGACAGGGCCTACGAGCAGTACTTC. Its translation: CASSPPRDRAYEQYF. Full variable domain (rest looked up from reference TRBV18 and TRBJ2-7): NAGVMQNPRHLVRRRGQEARLRCSPMKGHSHVYWYRQLPEEGLKFMVYLQKENIIDESGMPKERFSAEFPKEGPSILRIQQVVRGDSAAYFCASSPPRDRAYEQYFGPGTRLTVT.